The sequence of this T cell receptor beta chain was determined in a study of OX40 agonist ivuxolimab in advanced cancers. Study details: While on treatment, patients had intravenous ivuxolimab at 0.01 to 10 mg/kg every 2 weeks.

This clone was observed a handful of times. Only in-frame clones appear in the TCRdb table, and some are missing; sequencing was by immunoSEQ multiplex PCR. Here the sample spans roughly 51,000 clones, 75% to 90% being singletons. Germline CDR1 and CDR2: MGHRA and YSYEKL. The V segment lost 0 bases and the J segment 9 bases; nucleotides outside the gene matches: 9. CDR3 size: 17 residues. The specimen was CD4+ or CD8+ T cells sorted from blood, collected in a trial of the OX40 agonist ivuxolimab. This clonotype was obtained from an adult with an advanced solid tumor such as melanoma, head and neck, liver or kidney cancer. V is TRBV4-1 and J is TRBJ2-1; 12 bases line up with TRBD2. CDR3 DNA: TGCGCCAGCAGCCAAGAGGCGCCTAGCGGGGGGGCTGGTGAGCAGTTCTTC. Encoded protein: CASSQEAPSGGAGEQFF.